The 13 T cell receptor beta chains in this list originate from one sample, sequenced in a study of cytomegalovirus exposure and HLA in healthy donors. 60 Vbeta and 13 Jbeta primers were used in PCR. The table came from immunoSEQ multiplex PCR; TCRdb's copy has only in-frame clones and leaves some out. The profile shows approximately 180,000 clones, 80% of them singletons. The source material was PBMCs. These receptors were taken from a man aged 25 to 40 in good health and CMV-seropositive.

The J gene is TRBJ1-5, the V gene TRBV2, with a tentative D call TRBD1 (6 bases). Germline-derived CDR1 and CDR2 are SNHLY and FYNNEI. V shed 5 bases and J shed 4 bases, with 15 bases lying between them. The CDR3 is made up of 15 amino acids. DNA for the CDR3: TGTGCCAGCAGTCCGGACAGTCTAGGAAATCAGCCCCAGCATTTT. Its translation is CASSPDSLGNQPQHF.

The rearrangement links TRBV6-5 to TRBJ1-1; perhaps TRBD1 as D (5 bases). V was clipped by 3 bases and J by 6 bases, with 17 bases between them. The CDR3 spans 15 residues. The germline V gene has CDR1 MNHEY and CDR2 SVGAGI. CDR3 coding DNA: TGTGCCAGCAGTTATTCCTCGGGGGTTCTCGCTGAAGCTTTCTTT. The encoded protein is CASSYSSGVLAEAFF.

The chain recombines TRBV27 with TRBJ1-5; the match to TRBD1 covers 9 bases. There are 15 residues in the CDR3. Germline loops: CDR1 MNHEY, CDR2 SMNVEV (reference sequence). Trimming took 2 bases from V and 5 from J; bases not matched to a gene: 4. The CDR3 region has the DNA TGTGCCAGCAGTTTAACAGGGGGCCAGGATCAGCCCCAGCATTTT. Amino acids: CASSLTGGQDQPQHF.

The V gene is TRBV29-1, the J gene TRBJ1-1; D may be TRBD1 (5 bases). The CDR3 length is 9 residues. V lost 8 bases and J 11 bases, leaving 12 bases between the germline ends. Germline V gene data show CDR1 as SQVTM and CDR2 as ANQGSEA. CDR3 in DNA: TGCAGCATGACAGTGGAGGCTTTCTTT. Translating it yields CSMTVEAFF.

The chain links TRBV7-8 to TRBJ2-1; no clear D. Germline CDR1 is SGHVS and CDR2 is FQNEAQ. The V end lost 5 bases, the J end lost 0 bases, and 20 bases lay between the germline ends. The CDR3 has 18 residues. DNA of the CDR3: TGTGCCAGCAGCAGCGAGTTTCGTGTAGTAGGCTCCTACAATGAGCAGTTCTTC. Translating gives CASSSEFRVVGSYNEQFF.

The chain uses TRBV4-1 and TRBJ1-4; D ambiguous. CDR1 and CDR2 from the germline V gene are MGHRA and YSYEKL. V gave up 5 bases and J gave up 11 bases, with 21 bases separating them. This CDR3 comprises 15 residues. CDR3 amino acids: CASSTHGRAIWKLFF. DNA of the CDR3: TGCGCCAGCAGCACACACGGGAGGGCCATCTGGAAACTGTTTTTT.

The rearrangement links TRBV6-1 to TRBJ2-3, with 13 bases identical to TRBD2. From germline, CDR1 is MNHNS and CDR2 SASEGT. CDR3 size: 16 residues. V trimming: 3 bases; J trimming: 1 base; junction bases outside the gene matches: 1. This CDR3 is CASSEGTSGGTDTQYF. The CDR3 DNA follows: TGTGCCAGCAGTGAGGGGACTAGCGGGGGCACAGATACGCAGTATTTT.

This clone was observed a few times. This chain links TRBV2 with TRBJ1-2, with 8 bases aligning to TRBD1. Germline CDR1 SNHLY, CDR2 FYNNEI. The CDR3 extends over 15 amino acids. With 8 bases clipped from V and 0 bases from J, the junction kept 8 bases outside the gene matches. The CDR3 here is CASVGTGYTNYGYTF. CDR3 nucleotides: TGTGCCAGCGTCGGGACAGGTTATACTAACTATGGCTACACCTTC.

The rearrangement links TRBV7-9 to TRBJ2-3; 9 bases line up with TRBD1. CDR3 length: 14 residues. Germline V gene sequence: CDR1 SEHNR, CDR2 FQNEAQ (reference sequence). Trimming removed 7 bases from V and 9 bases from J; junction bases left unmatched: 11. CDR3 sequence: CASTLRAGQGTQYF. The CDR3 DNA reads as TGTGCCAGCACCCTCCGAGCGGGACAGGGCACGCAGTATTTT.

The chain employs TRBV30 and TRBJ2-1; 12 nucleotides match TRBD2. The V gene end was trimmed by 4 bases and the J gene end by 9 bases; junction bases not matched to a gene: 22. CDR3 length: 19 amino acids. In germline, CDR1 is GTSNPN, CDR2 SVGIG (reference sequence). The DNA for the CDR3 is TGTGCCTGGATGACCGGCTTGTGGACTAGCGGGAAGGAGGAAGGTGAGCAGTTCTTC. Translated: CAWMTGLWTSGKEEGEQFF. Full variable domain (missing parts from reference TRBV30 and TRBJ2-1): SQTIHQWPATLVQPVGSPLSLECTVEGTSNPNLYWYRQAAGRGLQLLFYSVGIGQISSEVPQNLSASRPQDRQFILSSKKLLLSDSGFYLCAWMTGLWTSGKEEGEQFFGPGTRLTVL.

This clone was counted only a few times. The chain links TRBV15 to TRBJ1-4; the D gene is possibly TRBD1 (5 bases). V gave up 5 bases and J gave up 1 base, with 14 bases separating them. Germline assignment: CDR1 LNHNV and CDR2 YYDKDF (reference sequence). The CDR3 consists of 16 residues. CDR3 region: CATSRPLGGTNEKLFF. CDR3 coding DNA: TGTGCCACCAGCCGTCCCCTCGGGGGAACTAATGAAAAACTGTTTTTT.

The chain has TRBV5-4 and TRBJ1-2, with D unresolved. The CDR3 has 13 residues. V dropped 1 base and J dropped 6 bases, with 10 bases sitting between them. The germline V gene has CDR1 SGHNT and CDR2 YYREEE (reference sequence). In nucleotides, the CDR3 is TGTGCCAGCAGCTTGATAGGCGGGGATGGCTACACCTTC. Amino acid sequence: CASSLIGGDGYTF. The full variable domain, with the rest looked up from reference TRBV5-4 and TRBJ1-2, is ETGVTQSPTHLIKTRGQQVTLRCSSQSGHNTVSWYQQALGQGPQFIFQYYREEENGRGNFPPRFSGLQFPNYSSELNVNALELDDSALYLCASSLIGGDGYTFGSGTRLTVV.

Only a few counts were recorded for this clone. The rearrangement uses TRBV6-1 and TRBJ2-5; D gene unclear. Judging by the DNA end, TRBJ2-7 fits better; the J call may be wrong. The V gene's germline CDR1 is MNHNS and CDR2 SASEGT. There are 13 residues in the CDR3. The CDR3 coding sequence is TGTGCCAGCAGTGAGGTCAACAGCTACGAGCAGTACTTC. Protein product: CASSEVNSYEQYF.